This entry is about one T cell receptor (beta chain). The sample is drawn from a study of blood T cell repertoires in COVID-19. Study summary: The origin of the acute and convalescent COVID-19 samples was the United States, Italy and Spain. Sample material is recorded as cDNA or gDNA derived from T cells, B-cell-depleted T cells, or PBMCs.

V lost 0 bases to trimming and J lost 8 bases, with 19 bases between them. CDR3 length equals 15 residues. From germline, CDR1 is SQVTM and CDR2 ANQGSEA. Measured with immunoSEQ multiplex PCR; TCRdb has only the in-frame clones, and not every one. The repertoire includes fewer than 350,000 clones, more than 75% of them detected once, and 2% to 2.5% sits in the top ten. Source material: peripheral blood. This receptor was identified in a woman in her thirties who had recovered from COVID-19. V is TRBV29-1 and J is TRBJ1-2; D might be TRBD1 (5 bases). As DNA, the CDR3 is TGCAGCGTTGAAGATGCAATTGGGGCCTCTTGGGGCTACACCTTC. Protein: CSVEDAIGASWGYTF. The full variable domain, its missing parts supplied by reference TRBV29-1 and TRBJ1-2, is SAVISQKPSRDICQRGTSLTIQCQVDSQVTMMFWYRQQPGQSLTLIATANQGSEATYESGFVIDKFPISRPNLTFSTLTVSNMSPEDSSIYLCSVEDAIGASWGYTFGSGTRLTVV.